What follows are 5 T cell receptor beta chains derived from one specimen sequenced in a study of identifying expanded T cells in peripheral blood. Repertoires were generated with immunoSEQ multiplex PCR, while TCRdb's copy carries only in-frame clones and drops some. The sample consists of around 78,000 clones, about 83% of them appearing once. The sequenced sample was blood. These receptor sequences come from a person aged 18 to 70 in good health.

This clone was counted once. The rearrangement links TRBV7-3 to TRBJ2-7; D is tentatively TRBD1 or TRBD2 (5 bases each). V was trimmed by 5 bases and J by 5 bases, leaving 19 bases between them. CDR3 size: 15 residues. Germline V gene lookup returns CDR1 SGHTA and CDR2 FQGTGA. CDR3 protein: CASSKERGSGNEQYF. CDR3 in DNA: TGTGCCAGCAGCAAGGAGAGGGGATCGGGGAACGAGCAGTACTTC.

Only a few counts were recorded for this clone. The chain recombines TRBV25-1 with TRBJ2-7; maybe TRBD1 (6 bases). Between the trimmed V and J ends, which lost 3 bases and 0 bases, there was a span of 9 bases. Germline CDR1 reads MGHDK; CDR2 reads SYGVNS. CDR3 size: 14 residues. The CDR3 DNA reads as TGTGCCAGCAGTGAGATAGGGGGCTCCTACGAGCAGTACTTC. As protein: CASSEIGGSYEQYF.

The genes are TRBV7-8 and TRBJ2-1; D possibly uses TRBD1 or TRBD2 (5 bases each). V lost 8 bases, J lost 2 bases, and 16 bases lay in between. The CDR3 totals 15 residues. The germline V gene has CDR1 SGHVS and CDR2 FQNEAQ. The DNA of the CDR3 is TGTGCCAGCCGGGGCACGGCGCTAGCCTACAATGAGCAGTTCTTC. Translation gives CASRGTALAYNEQFF.

V is TRBV11-3 and J is TRBJ2-6; the D call may be TRBD1 or TRBD2 (5 bases each). Deletions cut 2 bases from V and 2 bases from J, with 22 bases between. The CDR3 has 20 amino acids. Germline V lookup: CDR1 SGHNT, CDR2 YENEEA. The chain's CDR3 is CASSLSAWGTILTGANVLTF. CDR3 coding DNA: TGTGCCAGCAGCTTAAGTGCGTGGGGGACCATTCTTACTGGGGCCAACGTCCTGACTTTC. The variable domain in full, with the rest retrieved from reference TRBV11-3 and TRBJ2-6, is EAGVVQSPRYKIIEKKQPVAFWCNPISGHNTLYWYLQNLGQGPELLIRYENEEAVDDSQLPKDRFSAERLKGVDSTLKIQPAELGDSAVYLCASSLSAWGTILTGANVLTFGAGSRLTVL.

The sample holds a few counts of this clone. The J gene is TRBJ2-7, the V gene TRBV11-3; 9 positions match TRBD1. In germline, CDR1 is SGHNT, CDR2 YENEEA. V shed 5 bases, J shed 1 base, and the junction held 3 bases outside the gene matches. This CDR3 has 14 residues. CDR3 DNA sequence: TGTGCCAGCAGCACCGGGACAGGGTCCTACGAGCAGTACTTC. Protein sequence: CASSTGTGSYEQYF.